The subject of this entry is one TCR beta chain. These data originate in a study of shared clonotypes between healthy human individuals. Germline CDR1 and CDR2: SGHRS and YFSETQ. Deletions cut 2 bases from V and 3 bases from J, with 15 bases between. This CDR3 is built from 16 residues. Profiled with immunoSEQ multiplex PCR; TCRdb holds only in-frame clones, not every one. Here the sample spans 2,100,000 or so clones, 90% to 97% being singletons. The sample comprised naive CD4+ T cells sorted from blood. Subset indicated: CD45RA+ positively selected. The clonotype comes from a man aged 18-30 years in good health. This chain connects TRBV5-1 to TRBJ2-1; no clear D. CDR3 sequence: CASSLDSRLLYNEQFF. The CDR3 DNA sequence: TGCGCCAGCAGCTTAGACTCGCGATTACTCTACAATGAGCAGTTCTTC.